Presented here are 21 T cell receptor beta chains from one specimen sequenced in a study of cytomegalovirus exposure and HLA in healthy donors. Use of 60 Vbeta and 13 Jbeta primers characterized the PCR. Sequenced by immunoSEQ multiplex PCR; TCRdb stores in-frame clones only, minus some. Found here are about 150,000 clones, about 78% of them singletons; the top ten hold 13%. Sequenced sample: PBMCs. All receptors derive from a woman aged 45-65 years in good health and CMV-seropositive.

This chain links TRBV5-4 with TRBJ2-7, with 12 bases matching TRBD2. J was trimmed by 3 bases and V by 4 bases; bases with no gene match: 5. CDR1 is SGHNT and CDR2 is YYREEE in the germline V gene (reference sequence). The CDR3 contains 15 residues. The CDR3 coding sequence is TGTGCCAGCAGCCCTGGACTAGCGGGGTTCTACGAGCAGTACTTC. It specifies CASSPGLAGFYEQYF. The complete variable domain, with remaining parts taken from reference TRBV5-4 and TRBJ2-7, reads ETGVTQSPTHLIKTRGQQVTLRCSSQSGHNTVSWYQQALGQGPQFIFQYYREEENGRGNFPPRFSGLQFPNYSSELNVNALELDDSALYLCASSPGLAGFYEQYFGPGTRLTVT.

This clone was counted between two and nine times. The CDR3 DNA reads TGTGCCAGCCAGACTAGCGGTCTCCAAGAGACCCAGTACTTC. Its protein is CASQTSGLQETQYF. J is TRBJ2-5 and V is TRBV7-9, with TRBD2 matching over 9 bases. Germline V gene data show CDR1 as SEHNR and CDR2 as FQNEAQ (reference sequence). J was trimmed by 1 base and V by 8 bases; bases with no gene match: 5. The CDR3 totals 14 residues.

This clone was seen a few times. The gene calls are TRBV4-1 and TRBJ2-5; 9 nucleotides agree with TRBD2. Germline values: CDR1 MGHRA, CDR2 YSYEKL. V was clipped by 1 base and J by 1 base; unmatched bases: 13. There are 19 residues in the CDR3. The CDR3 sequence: CASSQVLRAGRGGQETQYF. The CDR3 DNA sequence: TGCGCCAGCAGCCAAGTCCTCCGGGCGGGGCGGGGGGGCCAAGAGACCCAGTACTTC.

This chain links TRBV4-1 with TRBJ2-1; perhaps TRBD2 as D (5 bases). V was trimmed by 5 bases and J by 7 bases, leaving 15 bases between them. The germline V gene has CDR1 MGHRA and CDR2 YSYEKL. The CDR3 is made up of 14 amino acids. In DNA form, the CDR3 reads TGCGCCAGCAGCGAAGTGGGGAGAAGAAATGAGCAGTTCTTC. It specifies CASSEVGRRNEQFF.

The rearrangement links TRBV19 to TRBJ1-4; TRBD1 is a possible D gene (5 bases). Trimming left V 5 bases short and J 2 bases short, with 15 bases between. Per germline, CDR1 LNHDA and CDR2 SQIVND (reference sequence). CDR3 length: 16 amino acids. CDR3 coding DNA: TGTGCCAGTAGTCTATTAGGGGCGGTCACTAATGAAAAACTGTTTTTT. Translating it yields CASSLLGAVTNEKLFF.

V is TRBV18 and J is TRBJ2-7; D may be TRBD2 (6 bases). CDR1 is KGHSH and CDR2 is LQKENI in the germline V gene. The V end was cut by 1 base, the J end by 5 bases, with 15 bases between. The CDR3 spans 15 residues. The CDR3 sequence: CASSPQTGVPNEQYF. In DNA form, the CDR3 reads TGTGCCAGCTCACCACAGACGGGGGTCCCCAACGAGCAGTACTTC.

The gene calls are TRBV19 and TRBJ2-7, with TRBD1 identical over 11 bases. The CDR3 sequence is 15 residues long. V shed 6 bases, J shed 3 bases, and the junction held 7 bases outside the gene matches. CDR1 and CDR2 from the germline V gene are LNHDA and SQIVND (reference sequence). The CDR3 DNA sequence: TGTGCCAGTAGCGTTACCGGGACAGGGGGCTACGAGCAGTACTTC. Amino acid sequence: CASSVTGTGGYEQYF.

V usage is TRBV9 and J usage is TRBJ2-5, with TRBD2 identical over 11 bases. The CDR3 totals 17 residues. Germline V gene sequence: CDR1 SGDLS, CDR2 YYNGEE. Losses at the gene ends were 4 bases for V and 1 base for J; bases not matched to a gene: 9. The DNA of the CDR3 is TGTGCCAGCAGCCCCAAGGGACTAGCGGAGCTCCAAGAGACCCAGTACTTC. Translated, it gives CASSPKGLAELQETQYF.

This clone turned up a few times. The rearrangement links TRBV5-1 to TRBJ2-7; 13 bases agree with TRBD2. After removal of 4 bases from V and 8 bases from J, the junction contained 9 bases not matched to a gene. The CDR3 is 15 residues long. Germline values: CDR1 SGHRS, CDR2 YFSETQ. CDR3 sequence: CASSPTSGGGQKQYF. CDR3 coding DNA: TGCGCCAGCAGCCCCACTAGCGGGGGGGGACAAAAGCAGTACTTC.

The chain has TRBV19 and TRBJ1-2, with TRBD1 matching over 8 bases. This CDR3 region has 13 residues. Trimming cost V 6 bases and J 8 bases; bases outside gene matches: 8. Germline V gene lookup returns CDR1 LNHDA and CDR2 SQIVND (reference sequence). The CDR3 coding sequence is TGTGCCAGTAGGACTCCAGGGGGCAGGGGCTACACCTTC. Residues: CASRTPGGRGYTF. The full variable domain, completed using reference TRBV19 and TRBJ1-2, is DGGITQSPKYLFRKEGQNVTLSCEQNLNHDAMYWYRQDPGQGLRLIYYSQIVNDFQKGDIAEGYSVSREKKESFPLTVTSAQKNPTAFYLCASRTPGGRGYTFGSGTRLTVV.

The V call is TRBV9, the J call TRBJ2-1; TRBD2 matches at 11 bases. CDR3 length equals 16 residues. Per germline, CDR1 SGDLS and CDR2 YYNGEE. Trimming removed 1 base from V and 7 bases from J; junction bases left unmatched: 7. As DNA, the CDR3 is TGTGCCAGCAGCGTACGGGCTAGCGGGGGGACAAATGAGCAGTTCTTC. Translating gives CASSVRASGGTNEQFF.

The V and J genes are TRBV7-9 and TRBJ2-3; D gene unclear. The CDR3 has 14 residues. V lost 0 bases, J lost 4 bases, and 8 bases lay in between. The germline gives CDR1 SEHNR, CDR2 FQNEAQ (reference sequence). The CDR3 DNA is TGTGCCAGCAGCTTAGCGTCTCGGGCAGATACGCAGTATTTT. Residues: CASSLASRADTQYF.

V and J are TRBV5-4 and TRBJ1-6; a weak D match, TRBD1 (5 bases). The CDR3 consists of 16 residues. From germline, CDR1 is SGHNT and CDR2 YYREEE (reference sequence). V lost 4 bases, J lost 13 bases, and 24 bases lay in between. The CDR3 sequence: CASSVGKKSPGGPLHF. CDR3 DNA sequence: TGTGCCAGCAGCGTGGGGAAGAAGAGTCCGGGGGGGCCCCTCCACTTT.

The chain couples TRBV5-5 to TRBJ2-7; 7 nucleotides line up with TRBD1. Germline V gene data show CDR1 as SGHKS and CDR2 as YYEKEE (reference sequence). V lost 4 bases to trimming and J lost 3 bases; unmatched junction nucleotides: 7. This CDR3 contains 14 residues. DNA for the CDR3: TGTGCCAGCAGCCGCGCGACAGGGTACTACGAGCAGTACTTC. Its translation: CASSRATGYYEQYF.

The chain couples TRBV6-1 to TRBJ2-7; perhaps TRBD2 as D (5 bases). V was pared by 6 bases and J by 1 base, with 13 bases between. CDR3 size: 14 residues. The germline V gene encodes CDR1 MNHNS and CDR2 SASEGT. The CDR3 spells CASRARRQSYEQYF. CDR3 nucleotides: TGTGCCAGCAGGGCCCGGAGGCAGTCCTACGAGCAGTACTTC.

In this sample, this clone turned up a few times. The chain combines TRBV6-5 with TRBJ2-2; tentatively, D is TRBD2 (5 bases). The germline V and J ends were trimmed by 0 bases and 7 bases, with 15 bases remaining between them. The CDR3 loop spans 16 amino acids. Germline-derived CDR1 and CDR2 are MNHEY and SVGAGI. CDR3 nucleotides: TGTGCCAGCAGTTACTCTAGGGCGGGTAGAGGCGGGGAGCTGTTTTTT. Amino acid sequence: CASSYSRAGRGGELFF.

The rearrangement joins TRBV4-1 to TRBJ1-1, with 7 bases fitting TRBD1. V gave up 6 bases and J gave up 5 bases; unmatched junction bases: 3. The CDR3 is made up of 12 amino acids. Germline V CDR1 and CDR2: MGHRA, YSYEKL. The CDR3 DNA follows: TGCGCCAGCAGAGACAGGGAGACTGAAGCTTTCTTT. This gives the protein CASRDRETEAFF.

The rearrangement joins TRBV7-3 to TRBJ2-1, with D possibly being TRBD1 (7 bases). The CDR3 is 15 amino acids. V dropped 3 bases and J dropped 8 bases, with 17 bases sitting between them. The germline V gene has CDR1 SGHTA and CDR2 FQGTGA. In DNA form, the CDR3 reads TGTGCCAGCAGCTTCAGCAGGGGGGTATCTGATGAGCAGTTCTTC. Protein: CASSFSRGVSDEQFF.

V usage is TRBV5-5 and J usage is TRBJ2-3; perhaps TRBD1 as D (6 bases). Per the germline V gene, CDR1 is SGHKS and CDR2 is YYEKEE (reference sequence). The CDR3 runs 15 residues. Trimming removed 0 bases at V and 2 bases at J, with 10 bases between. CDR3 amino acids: CASSLEGQNTDTQYF. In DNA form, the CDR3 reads TGTGCCAGCAGCTTGGAGGGACAAAACACAGATACGCAGTATTTT.

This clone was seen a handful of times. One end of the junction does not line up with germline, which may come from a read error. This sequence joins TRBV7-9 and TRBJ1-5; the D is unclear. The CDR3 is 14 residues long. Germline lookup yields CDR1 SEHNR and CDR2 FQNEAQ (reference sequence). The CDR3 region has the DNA TGTTCCAGCAGCTTAGCCAGTCCGGGGCAGCCCCAGCATTTT. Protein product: CSSSLASPGQPQHF.

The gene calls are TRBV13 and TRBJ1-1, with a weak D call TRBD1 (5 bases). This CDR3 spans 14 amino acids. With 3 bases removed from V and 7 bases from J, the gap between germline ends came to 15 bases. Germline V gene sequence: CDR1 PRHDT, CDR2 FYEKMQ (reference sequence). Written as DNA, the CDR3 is TGTGCCAGCAGCTTGAAGGCAGGGAGGGTTGAAGCTTTCTTT. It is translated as CASSLKAGRVEAFF.